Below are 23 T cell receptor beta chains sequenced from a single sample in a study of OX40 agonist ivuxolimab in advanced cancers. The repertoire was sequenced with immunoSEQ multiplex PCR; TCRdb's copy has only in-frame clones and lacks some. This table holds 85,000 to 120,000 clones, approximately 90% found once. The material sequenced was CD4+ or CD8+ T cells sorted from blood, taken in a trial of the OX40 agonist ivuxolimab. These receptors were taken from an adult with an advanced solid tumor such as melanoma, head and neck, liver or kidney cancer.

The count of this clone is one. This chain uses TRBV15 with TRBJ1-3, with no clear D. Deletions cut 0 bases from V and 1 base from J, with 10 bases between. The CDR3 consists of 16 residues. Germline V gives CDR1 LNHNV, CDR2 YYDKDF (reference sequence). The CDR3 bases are TGTGCCACCAGCAGAGATGTGGGAACATCTGGAAACACCATATATTTT. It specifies CATSRDVGTSGNTIYF.

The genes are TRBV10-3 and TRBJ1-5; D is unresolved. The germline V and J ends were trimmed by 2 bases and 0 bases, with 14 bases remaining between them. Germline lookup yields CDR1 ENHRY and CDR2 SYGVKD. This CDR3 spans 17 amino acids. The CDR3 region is CAISESPDPHSNQPQHF. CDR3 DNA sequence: TGTGCCATCAGTGAGAGTCCGGATCCCCATAGCAATCAGCCCCAGCATTTT.

The CDR3 reads CASGPRGLNYGYTF. As DNA, the CDR3 is TGTGCCAGCGGACCGAGGGGCCTTAACTATGGCTACACCTTC. The chain combines TRBV9 with TRBJ1-2; TRBD1 might be the D (5 bases). Trimming took 7 bases from V and 1 from J, leaving 14 bases between them. The CDR3 is 14 residues long. In germline, CDR1 is SGDLS, CDR2 YYNGEE.

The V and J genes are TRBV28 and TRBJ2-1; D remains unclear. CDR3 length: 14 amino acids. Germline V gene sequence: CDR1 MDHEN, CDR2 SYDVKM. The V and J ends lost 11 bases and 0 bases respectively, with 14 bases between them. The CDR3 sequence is CAARSESSYNEQFF. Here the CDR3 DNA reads TGTGCCGCCCGTTCGGAGAGCTCCTACAATGAGCAGTTCTTC.

The CDR3 spells CASSLDRLYEQYF. Here the CDR3 DNA reads TGTGCCAGCAGCTTAGACAGACTTTACGAGCAGTACTTC. The chain is built from TRBV7-8 and TRBJ2-7; D is unresolved. In germline, CDR1 is SGHVS, CDR2 FQNEAQ. The CDR3 has 13 amino acids. With 1 base removed from V and 4 bases from J, the gap between germline ends came to 8 bases.

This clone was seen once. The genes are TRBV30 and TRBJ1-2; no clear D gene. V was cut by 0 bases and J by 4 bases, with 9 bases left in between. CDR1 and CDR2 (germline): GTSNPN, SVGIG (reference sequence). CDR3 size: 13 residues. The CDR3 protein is CAWSVVGSYGYTF. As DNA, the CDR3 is TGTGCCTGGAGTGTGGTTGGGAGCTATGGCTACACCTTC.

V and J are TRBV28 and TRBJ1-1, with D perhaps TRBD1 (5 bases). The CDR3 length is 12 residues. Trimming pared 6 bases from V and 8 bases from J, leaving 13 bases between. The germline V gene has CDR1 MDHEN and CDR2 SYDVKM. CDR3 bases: TGTGCCAGCAGCCAAGGGGTAAGCGAAGCTTTCTTT. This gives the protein CASSQGVSEAFF.

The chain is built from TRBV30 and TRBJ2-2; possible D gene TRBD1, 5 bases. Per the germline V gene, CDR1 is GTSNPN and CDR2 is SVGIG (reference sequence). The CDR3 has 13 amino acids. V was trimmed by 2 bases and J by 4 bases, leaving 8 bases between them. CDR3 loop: CAWSPQGTGELFF. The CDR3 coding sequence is TGTGCCTGGAGTCCTCAGGGCACCGGGGAGCTGTTTTTT.

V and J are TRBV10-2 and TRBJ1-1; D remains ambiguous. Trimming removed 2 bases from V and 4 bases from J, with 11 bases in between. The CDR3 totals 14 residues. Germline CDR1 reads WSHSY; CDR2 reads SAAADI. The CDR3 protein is CASSEPGGTTEAFF. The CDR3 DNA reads TGCGCCAGCAGTGAGCCGGGAGGAACCACTGAAGCTTTCTTT.

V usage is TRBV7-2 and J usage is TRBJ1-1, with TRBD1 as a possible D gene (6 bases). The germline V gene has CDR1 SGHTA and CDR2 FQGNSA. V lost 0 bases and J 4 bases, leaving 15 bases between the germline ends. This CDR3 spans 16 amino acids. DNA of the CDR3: TGTGCCAGCAGCTTAGCTGGCAGGGGATCGGTCACTGAAGCTTTCTTT. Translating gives CASSLAGRGSVTEAFF.

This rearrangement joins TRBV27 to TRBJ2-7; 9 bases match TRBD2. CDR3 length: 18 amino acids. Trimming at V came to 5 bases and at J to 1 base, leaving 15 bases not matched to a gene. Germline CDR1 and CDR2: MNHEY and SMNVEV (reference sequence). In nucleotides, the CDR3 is TGTGCCAGCAGTCCGTACCGCGGGGGGGGACTCGGTTCCTACGAGCAGTACTTC. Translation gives CASSPYRGGGLGSYEQYF.

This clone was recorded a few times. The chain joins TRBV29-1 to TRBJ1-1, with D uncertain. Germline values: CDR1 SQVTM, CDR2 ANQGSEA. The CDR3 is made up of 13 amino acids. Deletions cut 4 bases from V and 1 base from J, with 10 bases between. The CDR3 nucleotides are TGCAGCGTTGCCCCCGAATGGAACACTGAAGCTTTCTTT. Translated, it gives CSVAPEWNTEAFF.

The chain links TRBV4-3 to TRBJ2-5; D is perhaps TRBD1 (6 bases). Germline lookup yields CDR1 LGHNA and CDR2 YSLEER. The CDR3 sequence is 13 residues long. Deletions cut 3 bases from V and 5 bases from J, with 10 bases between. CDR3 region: CASSQGAGETQYF. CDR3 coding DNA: TGCGCCAGCAGCCAGGGGGCTGGGGAGACCCAGTACTTC.

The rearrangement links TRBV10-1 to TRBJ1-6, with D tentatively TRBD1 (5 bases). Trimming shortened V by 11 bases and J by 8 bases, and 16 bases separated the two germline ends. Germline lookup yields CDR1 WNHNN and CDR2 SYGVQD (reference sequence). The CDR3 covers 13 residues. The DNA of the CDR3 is TGCGCCTCTCAACAGGTTTTAGATTCACCCCTCCACTTT. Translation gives CASQQVLDSPLHF.

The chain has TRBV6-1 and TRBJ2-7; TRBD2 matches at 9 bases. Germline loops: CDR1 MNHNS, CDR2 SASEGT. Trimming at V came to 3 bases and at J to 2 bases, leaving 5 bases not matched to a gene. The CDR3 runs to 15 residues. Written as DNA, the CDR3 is TGTGCCAGCAGTGATTCGAGCGGGGGGCCCTACGAGCAGTACTTC. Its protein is CASSDSSGGPYEQYF.

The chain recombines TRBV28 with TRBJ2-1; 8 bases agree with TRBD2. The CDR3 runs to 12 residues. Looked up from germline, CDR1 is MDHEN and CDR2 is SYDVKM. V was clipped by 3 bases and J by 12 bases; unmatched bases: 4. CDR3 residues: CASSLGRGVQFF. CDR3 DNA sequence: TGTGCCAGCAGTTTGGGGCGGGGGGTGCAGTTCTTC.

The CDR3 reads CATTTLEGTASPLHF. In DNA, the CDR3 is TGTGCCACCACAACCCTCGAGGGGACAGCTTCACCCCTCCACTTT. J is TRBJ1-6 and V is TRBV7-6, with TRBD1 matching 7 bases. With 10 bases clipped from V and 9 bases from J, the junction kept 15 bases outside the gene matches. This CDR3 contains 15 residues. CDR1 and CDR2 from the germline V gene are SGHVS and FNYEAQ.

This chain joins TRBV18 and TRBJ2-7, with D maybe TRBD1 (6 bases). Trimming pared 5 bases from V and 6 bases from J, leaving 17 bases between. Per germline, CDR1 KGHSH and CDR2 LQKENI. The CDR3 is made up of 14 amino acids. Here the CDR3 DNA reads TGTGCCAGCTCAGCTGTAGGGGGATGGGGCGAGCAGTACTTC. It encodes CASSAVGGWGEQYF.

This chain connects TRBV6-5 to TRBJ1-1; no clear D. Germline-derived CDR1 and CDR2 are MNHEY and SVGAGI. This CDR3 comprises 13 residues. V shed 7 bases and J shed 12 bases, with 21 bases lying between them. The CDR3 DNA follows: TGTGCCAGCACCACGAGTGGCTACGTAGAACCTTTCTTT. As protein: CASTTSGYVEPFF.

CDR3 nucleotide sequence: TGTGCCAGCAAAGCCCGAGACAGGGGGCTTACTGAAGCTTTCTTT. This gives the protein CASKARDRGLTEAFF. The chain combines TRBV27 with TRBJ1-1, with 10 bases aligning to TRBD1. The V segment lost 7 bases and the J segment 5 bases; nucleotides outside the gene matches: 10. CDR1 and CDR2 (germline): MNHEY, SMNVEV (reference sequence). The CDR3 runs to 15 residues.

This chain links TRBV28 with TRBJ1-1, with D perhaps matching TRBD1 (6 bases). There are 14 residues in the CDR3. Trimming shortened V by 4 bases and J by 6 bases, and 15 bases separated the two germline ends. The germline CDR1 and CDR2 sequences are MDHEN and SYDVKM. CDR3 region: CASSYPGARSEAFF. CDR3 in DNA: TGTGCCAGCAGTTACCCGGGGGCGAGATCTGAAGCTTTCTTT.

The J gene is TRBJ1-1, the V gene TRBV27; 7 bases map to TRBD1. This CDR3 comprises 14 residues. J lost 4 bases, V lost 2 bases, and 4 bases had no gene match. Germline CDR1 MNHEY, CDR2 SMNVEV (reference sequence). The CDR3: CASSLIQGVTEAFF. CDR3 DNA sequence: TGTGCCAGCAGTTTAATCCAGGGGGTCACTGAAGCTTTCTTT.

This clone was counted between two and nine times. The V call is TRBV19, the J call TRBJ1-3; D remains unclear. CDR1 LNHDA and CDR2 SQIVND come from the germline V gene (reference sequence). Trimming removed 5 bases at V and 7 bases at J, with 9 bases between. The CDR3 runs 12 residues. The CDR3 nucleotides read TGTGCCAGTAGTCTCCGATTGAACACCATATATTTT. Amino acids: CASSLRLNTIYF.